Listed below are T cell receptor beta chains from one sample, sequenced in a study of T cell responses to AZD1222 COVID-19 vaccine. Generated by immunoSEQ multiplex PCR, the TCRdb table keeps only in-frame clones and is missing some. The sample has some 170,000 clones; about 92% are singletons. This sample comprised peripheral blood, obtained on day 0 of AZD1222 vaccination. These receptors were collected from an adult in good health. CDR3s include the opening cysteine and the closing phenylalanine or tryptophan. A D gene is named only where the DNA matches it firmly. Clone size is shown for a subset of rows, as once, few, many or a class of expanded clone.

len,d_gene,abundance,j_gene,v_gene,CDR3aa,CDR3nt
14,NA,NA,TRBJ1-3,TRBV19,CASKADPSGNTIYF,TGTGCCAGTAAGGCAGACCCGAGTGGAAACACCATATATTTT
14,TRBD1,NA,TRBJ2-5,TRBV6-5,CASCRDREWKTQYF,TGTGCCAGCTGCCGAGACAGGGAGTGGAAGACCCAGTACTTC
15,NA,NA,TRBJ1-4,TRBV10-3,CAISEAQGGSEKLFF,TGTGCCATCAGTGAAGCGCAGGGAGGGAGTGAAAAACTGTTTTTT
15,TRBD1,NA,TRBJ1-5,TRBV6-2/TRBV6-3,CASSFRDRGIQPQHF,TGTGCCAGCAGTTTCCGGGACAGGGGAATTCAGCCCCAGCATTTT
14,TRBD1,NA,TRBJ2-5,TRBV4-1,CASSHLGQEETQYF,TGCGCCAGCAGCCACCTCGGACAGGAAGAGACCCAGTACTTC
14,NA,few,TRBJ2-5,TRBV4-2,CASSQDGYSETQYF,TGTGCCAGCAGCCAAGATGGGTATTCGGAGACCCAGTACTTC
15,TRBD2,NA,TRBJ2-1,TRBV6-5,CASSYTSGALNEQFF,TGTGCCAGCAGTTACACTAGCGGGGCGCTCAATGAGCAGTTCTTC
15,NA,NA,TRBJ1-3,TRBV9,CASRETDFSGNTIYF,TGTGCCAGCAGAGAGACAGATTTCTCTGGAAACACCATATATTTT
15,NA,once,TRBJ1-1,TRBV6-5,CASSRDRQRGTEAFF,TGTGCCAGCAGCAGGGACCGCCAGAGGGGCACTGAAGCTTTCTTT
16,NA,NA,TRBJ1-5,TRBV28,CASRMGGGANNQPQHF,TGTGCCAGCAGAATGGGGGGGGGCGCCAACAATCAGCCCCAGCATTTT
12,NA,once,TRBJ2-7,TRBV3-1/TRBV3-2,CASSQISYEQYF,TGTGCCAGCAGCCAAATTTCCTACGAGCAGTACTTC
19,TRBD1,NA,TRBJ1-5,TRBV3-1/TRBV3-2,CASSQDRTSTGVLNQPQHF,TGTGCCAGCAGCCAAGATCGAACATCGACAGGGGTCCTTAATCAGCCCCAGCATTTT
13,NA,once,TRBJ2-1,TRBV4-3,CASSQVPSHEQFF,TGCGCCAGCAGCCAAGTCCCAAGTCATGAGCAGTTCTTC
16,NA,NA,TRBJ2-3,TRBV4-3,CASSQYDLTCTDTQYF,TGCGCCAGCAGCCAATACGACTTGACCTGCACAGATACGCAGTATTTT
14,NA,NA,TRBJ2-2,TRBV5-1,CASRELGNTGELFF,TGCGCCAGCCGGGAGTTAGGAAACACCGGGGAGCTGTTTTTT
15,TRBD1,once,TRBJ2-7,TRBV7-8,CASSFRTGGSYEQYF,TGTGCCAGCAGCTTTCGGACAGGGGGCTCCTACGAGCAGTACTTC
15,NA,NA,TRBJ2-1,TRBV7-2,CASSASSGLVNEQFF,TGTGCCAGCAGCGCCTCAAGCGGTCTAGTGAATGAGCAGTTCTTC
14,NA,NA,TRBJ1-6,TRBV5-4,CASRSGRPNSPLHF,TGTGCCAGCAGGTCGGGCAGACCGAATTCACCCCTCCACTTT
14,TRBD1,NA,TRBJ2-7,TRBV19,CASGVPGQGYEQYF,TGTGCCAGTGGAGTTCCGGGACAGGGTTACGAGCAGTACTTC
10,NA,NA,TRBJ2-1,TRBV20-1,CSARIYEQFF,TGCAGTGCTAGGATCTATGAGCAGTTCTTC
15,NA,NA,TRBJ1-1,TRBV5-1,CASSLDLFLNTEAFF,TGCGCCAGCAGCTTGGATTTATTCCTGAACACTGAAGCTTTCTTT
13,NA,NA,TRBJ1-2,TRBV18,CASSELRDYGYTF,TGTGCCAGCTCAGAACTCAGGGATTATGGCTACACCTTC
11,NA,NA,TRBJ1-2,TRBV7-9,CASSHGGGYTF,TGTGCCAGCAGCCACGGGGGAGGCTACACCTTC
16,TRBD2,NA,TRBJ2-3,TRBV4-3,CASSLIAGTGTDTQYF,TGCGCCAGCAGCCTCATAGCGGGGACCGGCACAGATACGCAGTATTTT
15,NA,NA,TRBJ2-7,TRBV11-2,CASSLFGKSSYEQYF,TGTGCCAGCAGCTTATTCGGGAAGAGCTCCTACGAGCAGTACTTC
14,NA,NA,TRBJ1-3,TRBV5-1,CASTGPGEKDTIYF,TGCGCCAGCACGGGGCCAGGGGAAAAGGACACCATATATTTT
13,TRBD1,NA,TRBJ1-6,TRBV12-3/TRBV12-4,CASSDRGNSPLHF,TGTGCCAGCTCGGACAGGGGAAATTCACCCCTCCACTTT
15,NA,NA,TRBJ1-4,TRBV7-9,CASSLEGLWGEKLFF,TGTGCCAGCAGCTTAGAAGGGCTTTGGGGTGAAAAACTGTTTTTT
15,NA,NA,TRBJ2-2,TRBV7-8,CASSPSAGLSGELFF,TGTGCCAGCAGCCCCTCGGCCGGGCTGAGCGGGGAGCTGTTTTTT
16,TRBD1,NA,TRBJ2-2,TRBV19,CASSLGRGMNTGELFF,TGTGCCAGTAGTTTAGGCAGGGGGATGAACACCGGGGAGCTGTTTTTT
14,NA,NA,TRBJ2-5,TRBV27,CASSSTGQQETQYF,TGTGCCAGCAGTTCCACCGGCCAGCAAGAGACCCAGTACTTC
14,NA,NA,TRBJ2-1,TRBV20-1,CSASSAGILNEQFF,TGCAGTGCTAGTTCCGCGGGGATACTCAATGAGCAGTTCTTC
14,NA,NA,TRBJ1-2,TRBV10-3,CAISELGSFYGYTF,TGTGCCATCAGTGAATTAGGGTCCTTCTATGGCTACACCTTC
14,NA,NA,TRBJ1-4,TRBV5-4,CASSLSQTNEKLFF,TGTGCCAGCAGCTTGTCGCAAACTAATGAAAAACTGTTTTTT
13,NA,NA,TRBJ2-7,TRBV6-5,CASRGTVTYEQYF,TGTGCCAGCCGGGGAACTGTAACCTACGAGCAGTACTTC
15,NA,once,TRBJ1-2,TRBV4-2,CASSQDTQVNYGYTF,TGTGCCAGCAGCCAAGATACACAGGTGAACTATGGCTACACCTTC
13,NA,NA,TRBJ2-5,TRBV25-1,CASSVWSGETQYF,TGTGCCAGCAGTGTTTGGAGTGGTGAGACCCAGTACTTC
13,NA,once,TRBJ1-2,TRBV14,CASSQDLWGGYTF,TGTGCCAGCAGCCAAGATCTTTGGGGGGGCTACACCTTC
16,NA,NA,TRBJ1-6,TRBV4-1,CASSQELRRYNSPLHF,TGCGCCAGCAGCCAAGAGCTCCGACGGTATAATTCACCCCTCCACTTT
13,NA,NA,TRBJ1-1,TRBV18,CASSTDPGTEAFF,TGTGCCAGCTCAACCGACCCGGGAACTGAAGCTTTCTTT
14,TRBD1,NA,TRBJ2-1,TRBV24-1,CATSEPGTGDEQFF,TGTGCCACCAGTGAGCCCGGGACAGGGGACGAGCAGTTCTTC
15,NA,NA,TRBJ2-1,TRBV28,CASGGVQAPYNEQFF,TGTGCCAGCGGAGGAGTACAGGCACCCTACAATGAGCAGTTCTTC
15,TRBD1,once,TRBJ1-6,TRBV5-1,CASSSGQGALSPLHF,TGCGCCAGCAGCTCAGGACAGGGGGCTTTATCACCCCTCCACTTT
14,TRBD1,NA,TRBJ1-2,TRBV7-2,CASSPLQGGYGYTF,TGTGCCAGCAGCCCATTACAGGGGGGGTATGGCTACACCTTC
12,NA,NA,TRBJ1-3,TRBV11-3,CASSQEENTIYF,TGTGCCAGCAGCCAAGAGGAGAACACCATATATTTT
13,NA,NA,TRBJ1-1,TRBV10-3,CAIRQGANTEAFF,TGTGCCATCAGGCAAGGAGCGAACACTGAAGCTTTCTTT
16,TRBD1,NA,TRBJ1-3,TRBV7-9,CASSLAKTGIGNTIYF,TGTGCCAGCAGCTTAGCCAAGACAGGGATTGGAAACACCATATATTTT
12,NA,NA,TRBJ2-2,TRBV9,CASSAWGGELFF,TGTGCCAGCAGCGCCTGGGGCGGGGAGCTGTTTTTT